One and the same sample provided the 10 T cell receptor beta chains below, sequenced in a study of T cell responses to AZD1222 COVID-19 vaccine (dated by TCRdb to 2020 to 2022). Interpreted using the paper, the time point label stands for: about 28 days (+/-7) after the second vaccine dose. Libraries were made using the immunoSEQ multiplex PCR assay. TCRdb re-hosts the immuneACCESS table, in-frame sequences only. Its copies lack some clones; in the studies checked, an unresolved V gene accounts for under half of them, and the cause for the rest is not known. The sample has over 150,000 clones on record, roughly 92% of them singletons. The ten largest account for around 1% of the sample. This specimen was peripheral blood, taken 28 days after the second AZD1222 dose. Receptors were obtained from an adult who received the AZD1222 COVID-19 vaccine.

The count of this clone is one. This sample includes further DNA sequences coding for the same CDR3. The chain combines TRBV3-1 (or the pseudogene TRBV3-2) with TRBJ1-6; D is unclear. CDR1 and CDR2 (germline): LGHDT, YNNKEL (reference sequence). V was clipped by 3 bases and J by 7 bases, with 10 bases between them. The CDR3 is 14 amino acids. The CDR3 DNA reads as TGTGCCAGCAGCCAGGGAGTCAGAAATTCACCCCTCCACTTT. Its protein is CASSQGVRNSPLHF.

The chain combines TRBV6-5 with TRBJ2-7; 7 bases match TRBD2. V lost 6 bases, J lost 7 bases, and 6 bases stayed unmatched. The CDR3 has 12 residues. Germline assignment: CDR1 MNHEY and CDR2 SVGAGI. CDR3 DNA: TGTGCCAGCAGGCGGCAGGGACTAGAGCAGTACTTC. Protein product: CASRRQGLEQYF.

The chain combines TRBV9 with TRBJ1-4; D is unresolved. Germline V gene sequence: CDR1 SGDLS, CDR2 YYNGEE. This CDR3 contains 17 residues. V shed 0 bases and J shed 0 bases, with 12 bases lying between them. The DNA of the CDR3 is TGTGCCAGCAGCGTAGGGCGCAACTATGCAACTAATGAAAAACTGTTTTTT. This gives the protein CASSVGRNYATNEKLFF.

V gene TRBV29-1 combines with J gene TRBJ2-3; no clear D gene. V lost 5 bases, J lost 2 bases, and 11 bases lay in between. The germline V gene encodes CDR1 SQVTM and CDR2 ANQGSEA. This CDR3 region has 13 residues. CDR3 sequence: CSVNGWLTDTQYF. The CDR3 DNA reads as TGCAGCGTTAACGGGTGGCTCACAGATACGCAGTATTTT.

This clone was picked up one time. This rearrangement joins TRBV10-3 to TRBJ2-1, with 11 bases identical to TRBD2. CDR1 and CDR2 from the germline V gene are ENHRY and SYGVKD. The J segment lost 6 bases and the V segment lost 6 bases, leaving 7 bases of the junction unmatched. The CDR3 contains 15 residues. The CDR3 region is CAIRVLAGALNEQFF. CDR3 coding DNA: TGTGCCATCAGGGTACTAGCGGGGGCCCTCAATGAGCAGTTCTTC.

The chain links TRBV18 to TRBJ2-7; weak D call: TRBD2 (5 bases). The CDR3 is 17 residues long. The germline gives CDR1 KGHSH, CDR2 LQKENI. V was clipped by 5 bases and J by 7 bases, with 27 bases between them. For the CDR3, the DNA is TGTGCCAGCTCAACGACCGGTAACACACTCCGTGGAGGAGAGCAGTACTTC. As protein: CASSTTGNTLRGGEQYF. Together with reference TRBV18 and TRBJ2-7, the CDR3 gives the full variable domain: NAGVMQNPRHLVRRRGQEARLRCSPMKGHSHVYWYRQLPEEGLKFMVYLQKENIIDESGMPKERFSAEFPKEGPSILRIQQVVRGDSAAYFCASSTTGNTLRGGEQYFGPGTRLTVT.

V is TRBV14 and J is TRBJ2-7; 9 positions agree with TRBD1. The CDR3 runs 15 residues. Trimming cost V 0 bases and J 5 bases; bases outside gene matches: 5. CDR1 SGHDN and CDR2 FVKESK come from the germline V gene. CDR3 DNA sequence: TGTGCCAGCAGCCAAGATTGGGGACAGGGCCACGAGCAGTACTTC. As protein: CASSQDWGQGHEQYF.

This rearrangement joins TRBV12-5 to TRBJ2-1, with 9 nucleotides matching TRBD1. The CDR3 spans 15 residues. Losses at the gene ends were 7 bases for V and 6 bases for J; bases not matched to a gene: 10. In germline, CDR1 is LGHNT, CDR2 FRNRAP. The CDR3 reads CASVPDRGRSNEQFF. In DNA form, the CDR3 reads TGTGCTAGTGTTCCGGACAGGGGTCGTAGCAATGAGCAGTTCTTC.

V and J are TRBV30 and TRBJ1-5; possibly TRBD1 for D (5 bases). Germline loops: CDR1 GTSNPN, CDR2 SVGIG (reference sequence). Trimming removed 4 bases at V and 2 bases at J, with 18 bases between. This CDR3 is 16 amino acids long. CDR3 region: CAWNPAWGVGNQPQHF. The CDR3 DNA reads TGTGCCTGGAACCCAGCATGGGGGGTTGGCAATCAGCCCCAGCATTTT. Combining the CDR3 with reference TRBV30 and TRBJ1-5 gives the whole variable domain SQTIHQWPATLVQPVGSPLSLECTVEGTSNPNLYWYRQAAGRGLQLLFYSVGIGQISSEVPQNLSASRPQDRQFILSSKKLLLSDSGFYLCAWNPAWGVGNQPQHFGDGTRLSIL.

This clone is a singleton in its sample. The chain carries TRBV6-4 and TRBJ1-5; D gene ambiguous. This CDR3 is built from 15 residues. V lost 6 bases, J lost 2 bases, and 14 bases lay in between. Germline V gene data show CDR1 as MRHNA and CDR2 as SNTAGT. The CDR3 DNA reads as TGTGCCAGCAGGCCCAAACCAGTGGGCAATCAGCCCCAGCATTTT. This codes for CASRPKPVGNQPQHF.